These 30 T cell receptor beta chains came from one sample sequenced in a study of a mutant IDH1 vaccine in newly diagnosed glioma. The antigens for these receptors are not known. Clones were sequenced by immunoSEQ multiplex PCR, and TCRdb holds only the in-frame ones, with some missing. Of about 130,000 clones listed, around 80% are singletons. Time point described: week 11, during vaccination. Doses of 300 ug of mutant IDH1 20-mer peptide were given with topical imiquimod. Specimen: PBMCs, collected from a glioma patient whose treatment included an IDH1 peptide vaccine. These receptors all stem from a man in his forties with glioma.

This chain links TRBV7-9 with TRBJ1-2; TRBD1 is a possible D gene (5 bases). This CDR3 has 14 residues. Germline loops: CDR1 SEHNR, CDR2 FQNEAQ (reference sequence). The V end lost 5 bases, the J end lost 4 bases, and 14 bases lay between the germline ends. CDR3 in DNA: TGTGCCAGCAGCCGCCCAGGGACCTTCTATGGCTACACCTTC. As protein: CASSRPGTFYGYTF. Full variable domain (remainder filled in from reference TRBV7-9 and TRBJ1-2): DTGVSQNPRHKITKRGQNVTFRCDPISEHNRLYWYRQTLGQGPEFLTYFQNEAQLEKSRLLSDRFSAERPKGSFSTLEIQRTEQGDSAMYLCASSRPGTFYGYTFGSGTRLTVV.

The chain links TRBV29-1 to TRBJ2-7; 9 bases line up with TRBD1. Germline assignment: CDR1 SQVTM and CDR2 ANQGSEA. This CDR3 has 12 amino acids. V lost 6 bases to trimming and J lost 6 bases; unmatched junction nucleotides: 6. DNA for the CDR3: TGCAGCGTCCGGGACAGGGTAGCCGAGCAGTACTTC. This gives the protein CSVRDRVAEQYF.

The chain employs TRBV25-1 and TRBJ2-3; tentative D call: TRBD2 (5 bases). This CDR3 contains 16 residues. Germline CDR1 reads MGHDK; CDR2 reads SYGVNS. V was shortened by 5 bases and J by 2 bases, with 17 bases between the two germline ends. CDR3 residues: CASSPGWAPTTDTQYF. As DNA, the CDR3 is TGTGCCAGCAGTCCGGGATGGGCCCCTACCACAGATACGCAGTATTTT.

The CDR3 nucleotides read TGTGCCAGCAGCTCGGACAGAAACACCGGGGAGCTGTTTTTT. It specifies CASSSDRNTGELFF. The chain has TRBV7-9 and TRBJ2-2; a possible D gene is TRBD1 (6 bases). Germline V lookup: CDR1 SEHNR, CDR2 FQNEAQ (reference sequence). Deletions cut 4 bases from V and 2 bases from J, with 8 bases between. The CDR3 has 14 residues.

The V call is TRBV15, the J call TRBJ2-1; 7 nucleotides line up with TRBD1. V dropped 5 bases and J dropped 6; count of bases not matched to a gene: 4. The CDR3 has 13 amino acids. The germline V gene encodes CDR1 LNHNV and CDR2 YYDKDF (reference sequence). The CDR3 sequence: CATSRRGPNEQFF. For the CDR3, the DNA is TGTGCCACCAGCCGAAGGGGGCCCAATGAGCAGTTCTTC.

This CDR3 is CASSRNTEAFF. DNA for the CDR3: TGCGCCAGCAGCCGTAACACTGAAGCTTTCTTT. The genes are TRBV5-1 and TRBJ1-1; D gene uncertain. The CDR3 has 11 residues. Looked up from germline, CDR1 is SGHRS and CDR2 is YFSETQ. With 4 bases removed from V and 2 bases from J, the gap between germline ends came to 3 bases.

This chain uses TRBV5-4 with TRBJ2-7; D may match TRBD1 or TRBD2 (5 bases each). CDR3 length: 16 amino acids. Germline CDR1 and CDR2: SGHNT and YYREEE (reference sequence). V was clipped by 4 bases and J by 3 bases, with 20 bases between them. CDR3 nucleotide sequence: TGTGCCAGCAGCCGGGGTCCCAGGGAAGAAAGCTACGAGCAGTACTTC. Its protein product is CASSRGPREESYEQYF. Complete variable domain (other parts from reference TRBV5-4 and TRBJ2-7): ETGVTQSPTHLIKTRGQQVTLRCSSQSGHNTVSWYQQALGQGPQFIFQYYREEENGRGNFPPRFSGLQFPNYSSELNVNALELDDSALYLCASSRGPREESYEQYFGPGTRLTVT.

The count of this clone is one. The chain is built from TRBV5-1 and TRBJ2-1; 8 bases line up with TRBD2. The CDR3 runs 17 residues. Germline V gene data show CDR1 as SGHRS and CDR2 as YFSETQ. Trimming removed 0 bases from V and 7 bases from J; junction bases left unmatched: 12. CDR3: CASSLGPGLGIPNEQFF. The CDR3 DNA follows: TGCGCCAGCAGCTTGGGCCCGGGACTAGGGATTCCTAATGAGCAGTTCTTC.

This clone has more than one count but fewer than ten. The V call is TRBV6-5, the J call TRBJ1-5; 7 bases agree with TRBD1. This CDR3 is 14 amino acids long. J gave up 4 bases and V 4 bases, and 4 bases lay outside the gene matches. Germline V gene data show CDR1 as MNHEY and CDR2 as SVGAGI. The CDR3 coding sequence is TGTGCCAGCAGTTCCGGGACAGTTAATCAGCCCCAGCATTTT. Its protein product is CASSSGTVNQPQHF.

The J gene is TRBJ2-3, the V gene TRBV6-4; 7 bases map to TRBD2. V trimming: 2 bases; J trimming: 2 bases; junction bases outside the gene matches: 4. The CDR3 runs 15 residues. CDR1 is MRHNA and CDR2 is SNTAGT in the germline V gene. The CDR3 is CASSDHQRDTDTQYF. Here the CDR3 DNA reads TGTGCCAGCAGTGACCACCAGCGGGACACAGATACGCAGTATTTT.

This chain connects TRBV28 to TRBJ2-7; D not certain. Germline CDR1 is MDHEN and CDR2 is SYDVKM. This CDR3 has 11 amino acids. V gave up 5 bases and J gave up 3 bases, with 5 bases separating them. CDR3 DNA sequence: TGTGCCAGCAGTGCGAGCTACGAGCAGTACTTC. Its translation: CASSASYEQYF.

This rearrangement joins TRBV4-3 to TRBJ2-5; 7 nucleotides match TRBD2. V gave up 0 bases and J gave up 5 bases; unmatched junction bases: 6. The CDR3 loop spans 15 amino acids. In germline, CDR1 is LGHNA, CDR2 YSLEER. The chain's CDR3 is CASSQDGTTAETQYF. The CDR3 region has the DNA TGCGCCAGCAGCCAAGATGGGACTACTGCGGAGACCCAGTACTTC.

This clone has more than one count but fewer than ten. The chain joins TRBV6-6 to TRBJ1-5, with 8 bases fitting TRBD1. The CDR3 is made up of 13 amino acids. The V gene end was trimmed by 8 bases and the J gene end by 6 bases; junction bases not matched to a gene: 6. CDR1 and CDR2 (germline): MNHNY, SVGAGI (reference sequence). The CDR3 DNA sequence: TGTGCCAGCCTCAGGGGGCTCGGTCAGCCCCAGCATTTT. Its protein is CASLRGLGQPQHF.

On this clone: Distinct nucleotide sequences in the sample also encode this CDR3. V usage is TRBV9 and J usage is TRBJ1-1; TRBD1 is a possible D gene (6 bases). Deletions cut 0 bases from V and 4 bases from J, with 7 bases between. The CDR3 contains 13 residues. CDR1 and CDR2 (germline): SGDLS, YYNGEE. The CDR3, as DNA: TGTGCCAGCAGCGTAGGGGGGGCCACTGAAGCTTTCTTT. It yields the protein CASSVGGATEAFF.

V and J are TRBV4-3 and TRBJ1-4; 9 bases line up with TRBD1. V gave up 2 bases and J gave up 8 bases; unmatched junction bases: 9. This CDR3 comprises 16 residues. Germline loops: CDR1 LGHNA, CDR2 YSLEER. CDR3: CASSQTDRGSSEKLFF. CDR3 sequence (DNA): TGCGCCAGCAGCCAAACAGACAGGGGGAGCAGCGAAAAACTGTTTTTT.

V and J are TRBV5-6 and TRBJ2-7; 8 positions agree with TRBD2. Germline V CDR1 and CDR2: SGHDT, YYEEEE. The CDR3 has 15 residues. Trimming removed 4 bases from V and 3 bases from J; junction bases left unmatched: 9. CDR3 DNA sequence: TGTGCCAGCAGCCGCCGGACTAGCACTAACTACGAGCAGTACTTC. Translated: CASSRRTSTNYEQYF.

The gene calls are TRBV5-1 and TRBJ2-7; D is unclear. Germline V CDR1 and CDR2: SGHRS, YFSETQ. CDR3 length: 13 residues. The V end was cut by 2 bases, the J end by 0 bases, with 6 bases between. In DNA, the CDR3 is TGCGCCAGCAGCTTTCAGAGCTCCTACGAGCAGTACTTC. Translated: CASSFQSSYEQYF.

This chain connects TRBV18 to TRBJ2-4; TRBD1 or TRBD2 may be the D gene (5 bases each). The CDR3 sequence is 20 residues long. Between the trimmed V and J ends, which lost 6 bases and 3 bases, there was a span of 30 bases. Looked up from germline, CDR1 is KGHSH and CDR2 is LQKENI. The chain's CDR3 is CASSEGVLGVRTTDKNIQYF. The CDR3 DNA is TGTGCCAGCTCGGAAGGTGTCCTGGGGGTTCGTACTACCGACAAAAACATTCAGTACTTC.

This clone has a handful of counts. This chain joins TRBV29-1 and TRBJ1-5; D is undetermined. The CDR3 is made up of 13 amino acids. V was cut by 3 bases and J by 3 bases, with 9 bases left in between. Germline CDR1 SQVTM, CDR2 ANQGSEA. CDR3 in amino acids: CSVDLGPNQPQHF. For the CDR3, the DNA is TGCAGCGTTGACTTGGGTCCCAATCAGCCCCAGCATTTT.

This chain connects TRBV28 to TRBJ1-1, with TRBD1 matching 7 bases. V was clipped by 4 bases and J by 11 bases; unmatched bases: 10. Germline V gene data show CDR1 as MDHEN and CDR2 as SYDVKM. This CDR3 comprises 13 residues. The CDR3 coding sequence is TGTGCCAGCAGTTCGGGGACACCCAGGGGGGCTTTCTTT. It translates to CASSSGTPRGAFF.

The chain employs TRBV30 and TRBJ1-2; no clear D gene. With 2 bases removed from V and 0 bases from J, the gap between germline ends came to 4 bases. The CDR3 has 12 residues. Germline V lookup: CDR1 GTSNPN, CDR2 SVGIG (reference sequence). The CDR3 region is CAWSQSNYGYTF. The CDR3, as DNA: TGTGCCTGGAGTCAGTCTAACTATGGCTACACCTTC.

The chain links TRBV28 to TRBJ2-5, with TRBD2 identical over 9 bases. The germline V gene has CDR1 MDHEN and CDR2 SYDVKM. This CDR3 region has 16 residues. V lost 5 bases to trimming and J lost 10 bases; unmatched junction nucleotides: 17. The CDR3: CASSNDGLAGREDQYF. Here the CDR3 DNA reads TGTGCCAGCAGTAACGACGGTCTAGCGGGACGGGAGGACCAGTACTTC.

V gene TRBV5-1 combines with J gene TRBJ2-2; a possible D gene is TRBD2 (6 bases). The CDR3 totals 16 residues. The ends were cut back, 0 bases at V and 6 bases at J, with 15 bases in the middle. Looked up from germline, CDR1 is SGHRS and CDR2 is YFSETQ. The CDR3, as DNA: TGCGCCAGCAGCTTGGGCGGGGTTCGCCGGGCCGGGGAGCTGTTTTTT. Translated: CASSLGGVRRAGELFF.

This clone was detected ten times or more. Other DNA sequences in the sample encode the same CDR3. The chain carries TRBV27 and TRBJ2-5; D tentatively reads TRBD1 or TRBD2 (6 bases each). Trimming removed 3 bases from V and 5 bases from J, with 10 bases in between. Looked up from germline, CDR1 is MNHEY and CDR2 is SMNVEV (reference sequence). This CDR3 region has 13 residues. In nucleotides, the CDR3 is TGTGCCAGCAGTTTCGGGGGCGGTGAGACCCAGTACTTC. Residues: CASSFGGGETQYF.

The rearrangement uses TRBV4-3 and TRBJ2-3, with TRBD2 identical over 9 bases. V was clipped by 3 bases and J by 4 bases; unmatched bases: 8. The CDR3 runs to 16 residues. Germline values: CDR1 LGHNA, CDR2 YSLEER. CDR3 protein: CASSQVAGVSPDTQYF. As DNA, the CDR3 is TGCGCCAGCAGCCAGGTAGCGGGGGTAAGCCCAGATACGCAGTATTTT.

The table lists this clone with a count of one. The chain uses TRBV7-9 and TRBJ2-1, with TRBD2 matching over 14 bases. CDR1 and CDR2 from the germline V gene are SEHNR and FQNEAQ (reference sequence). V was pared by 4 bases and J by 4 bases, with 3 bases of the junction left unmatched. This CDR3 spans 16 amino acids. CDR3 in amino acids: CASSSRLAGGYNEQFF. DNA of the CDR3: TGTGCCAGCAGCTCCCGACTAGCGGGGGGGTACAATGAGCAGTTCTTC.

J is TRBJ2-1 and V is TRBV7-9, with a tentative D call TRBD2 (6 bases). V gave up 4 bases and J gave up 4 bases, with 8 bases separating them. The V gene's germline CDR1 is SEHNR and CDR2 FQNEAQ (reference sequence). The CDR3 has 13 amino acids. The CDR3 DNA reads TGTGCCAGCAGCTCGGGGACTTACAATGAGCAGTTCTTC. It yields the protein CASSSGTYNEQFF.

The chain has TRBV29-1 and TRBJ2-3, with no clear D. CDR1 SQVTM and CDR2 ANQGSEA come from the germline V gene. V was pared by 3 bases and J by 0 bases, with 4 bases between. This CDR3 contains 12 residues. CDR3 sequence reads: CSVDQSTDTQYF. As DNA, the CDR3 is TGCAGCGTTGACCAGAGCACAGATACGCAGTATTTT.

The chain joins TRBV6-6 to TRBJ2-2, with 15 bases matching TRBD2. The germline CDR1 and CDR2 sequences are MNHNY and SVGAGI (reference sequence). V trimming: 5 bases; J trimming: 5 bases; junction bases outside the gene matches: 0. This CDR3 contains 15 residues. The CDR3 DNA is TGTGCCAGCAGTGGACTAGCGGGAGGGACCGGGGAGCTGTTTTTT. This codes for CASSGLAGGTGELFF.

This clone occurred once. This chain joins TRBV4-2 and TRBJ2-4, with TRBD2 matching 9 bases. The CDR3 length is 17 residues. With 1 base clipped from V and 8 bases from J, the junction kept 12 bases outside the gene matches. The germline CDR1 and CDR2 sequences are LGHNA and YNFKEQ. The CDR3 loop reads CASSQGSLLAGRHIQYF. CDR3 in DNA: TGTGCCAGCAGCCAAGGGTCTCTTCTAGCGGGGAGGCACATTCAGTACTTC.